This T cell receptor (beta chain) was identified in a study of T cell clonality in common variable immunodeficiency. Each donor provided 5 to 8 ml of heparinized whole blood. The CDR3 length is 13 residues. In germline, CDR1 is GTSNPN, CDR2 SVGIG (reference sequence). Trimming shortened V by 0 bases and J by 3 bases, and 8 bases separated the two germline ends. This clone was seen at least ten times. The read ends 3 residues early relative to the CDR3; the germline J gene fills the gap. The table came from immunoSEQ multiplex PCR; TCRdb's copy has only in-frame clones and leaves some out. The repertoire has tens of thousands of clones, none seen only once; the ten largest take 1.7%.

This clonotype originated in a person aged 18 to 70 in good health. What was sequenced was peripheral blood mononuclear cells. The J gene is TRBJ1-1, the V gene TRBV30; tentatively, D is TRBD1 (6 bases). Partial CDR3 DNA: TGTGCCTGGAGTGTACAGGGTGACACTGAA. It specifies CAWSVQGDTE. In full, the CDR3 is CAWSVQGDTEAFF.